This TCR beta chain was captured by sequencing in a study of lymphopenia after photon versus proton radiotherapy (dated by TCRdb to about 2019). At the level of the whole study: The immunological effects of photon versus proton radiation therapy were compared in patients with gastrointestinal tumors who developed high-grade lymphopenia. The goal of the study was to characterize the differences between the two radiation modalities in how they affect the immune system. A cohort of under 25 patients with gastrointestinal tumors who received either photon or proton therapy and subsequently developed lymphopenia was included. Study-wide findings and limitations: After the lymphocyte count nadir, oligoclonal expansion, especially of CD8+ Temra cells, was observed in photon-treated repertoires, and the drop in diversity was driven by this expansion. Across the cohort, a larger post-nadir drop in TCR diversity was inversely correlated with overall survival time among patients who died. Proton-treated patients stayed relatively stable during treatment, while photon-treated patients lost naive T cells and TCR diversity and gained effector/memory populations. The survival association was assessed only in patients who died, and the authors presented better survival with proton therapy as a possibility rather than a demonstrated result.

Library preparation used the immunoSEQ multiplex PCR assay. T cell repertoires were profiled by deep sequencing of rearranged TCR beta loci, alongside multiparametric flow cytometry. TCRdb retrieved this table from immuneACCESS and kept in-frame rearrangements only. Not all clones are present; in checked studies, unresolved V genes account for under half, and no reason is known for the remainder. For this sample the table gives roughly 25,000 clones, of which roughly 90% were detected only once. The ten largest make up roughly 20% of the sample. Worth noting for this clone: Its antigen specificity is not known. Base quality data are lacking; no much larger clone is found one base away.

The germline ends are 16 bases apart after V is trimmed by 3 bases and J by 1 base. The cysteine opens and the phenylalanine closes a CDR3 of 16 amino acids. Just the 48-base CDR3 DNA is kept, in frame starting at base 1. The germline V gene gives CDR1 as SGHRS and CDR2 as YFSETQ. The sample here was peripheral blood, taken from a patient treated with photon-based radiotherapy. This TCR came from a man between 50 and 59 years old with gastric cancer. The chain employs TRBV5-1 and TRBJ2-5, and perhaps TRBD1 as D gene, on 8 matching bases. The encoded CDR3 is CASSSLQGGGQETQYF. The DNA is as follows: TGCGCCAGCAGCTCCCTACAGGGGGGGGGCCAAGAGACCCAGTACTTC.